The 13 T cell receptor beta chains presented below share a single source sample, sequenced in a study of T cells in Graves' hyperthyroidism and ophthalmopathy. What was amplified from RNA transcripts were TCR beta CDR3 regions. Carried out on the TCR CDR3, a first-round RT-PCR used the HTBI primer set. TCRdb passed the multiplex PCR reads through MiXCR, listing each CDR3 protein once. The sample holds under 450,000 distinct CDR3 sequences; 15% to 19% are singletons and the top ten take almost 8%. The specimen sequenced was blood. The receptors originated from a young woman with Graves' hyperthyroidism.

CDR3 DNA: TGTGCCCCCTTGGCCAGGGGTTATGGGGATACGCAGTATTTT. Its translation is CAPLARGYGDTQYF. The chain has TRBV19 and TRBJ2-3, with D tentatively TRBD1 (6 bases). CDR1 is LNHDA and CDR2 is SQIVND in the germline V gene (reference sequence). The V end lost 11 bases, the J end lost 6 bases, and 21 bases lay between the germline ends. This CDR3 comprises 14 residues.

This clonotype has a handful of counts. V is TRBV5-8 and J is TRBJ2-3; 7 bases align to TRBD2. CDR1 is SGHTS and CDR2 is YDEGEE in the germline V gene. Trimming at V came to 0 bases and at J to 3 bases, leaving 4 bases not matched to a gene. This CDR3 contains 15 residues. The CDR3 loop is CASSLDRLATDTQYF. The CDR3 nucleotides read TGTGCCAGCAGCTTGGACCGACTAGCTACAGATACGCAGTATTTT.

The sample holds many counts of this clonotype. At one of its ends the junction is not consistent with the germline gene, which may arise from a read error. The CDR3 nucleotides read TGTGCCAGTAGTATGGGGACAGGGAACACTGAAGTTTTCTTT. This sequence encodes CASSMGTGNTEVFF. This sequence joins TRBV19 and TRBJ1-1; TRBD1 matches 9 bases. The CDR3 is 14 amino acids. CDR1 and CDR2 from the germline V gene are LNHDA and SQIVND (reference sequence).

This clonotype was seen many times. The chain uses TRBV6-1 and TRBJ2-3; 13 nucleotides line up with TRBD2. The length of the CDR3 is 15 residues. Germline CDR1 reads MNHNS; CDR2 reads SASEGT. With V trimmed by 5 bases and J by 3 bases, 2 bases remained unmatched. The CDR3 reads CASSRLAGGTDTQYF. The DNA of the CDR3 is TGTGCCAGCAGTCGACTAGCGGGGGGAACAGATACGCAGTATTTT.

This clonotype was observed at least ten times. In nucleotides, the CDR3 is TGTGCCAGCAATGCCGGGAACACCGGGGAGCTGTTTTTT. It translates to CASNAGNTGELFF. This chain connects TRBV6-1 to TRBJ2-2; D gene ambiguous. This CDR3 contains 13 residues. Per the germline V gene, CDR1 is MNHNS and CDR2 is SASEGT. V lost 7 bases and J lost 1, with 7 bases in between.

This clonotype was observed at least ten times. One end of the junction does not line up with germline, which may come from a read error. The chain combines TRBV18 with TRBJ1-5; D remains ambiguous. Germline V gene lookup returns CDR1 KGHSH and CDR2 LQKENI. There are 15 residues in the CDR3. CDR3 nucleotides: TGTGCCAGCTCCCCACCAGGCGGACGCAATCAGCCCCAGCATTTT. The encoded protein is CASSPPGGRNQPQHF.

The sample holds many counts of this clonotype. The chain links TRBV10-3 to TRBJ2-7, with TRBD1 matching 9 bases. The germline gives CDR1 ENHRY, CDR2 SYGVKD. Trimming took 5 bases from V and 6 from J; bases not matched to a gene: 8. CDR3 length: 14 residues. The CDR3 nucleotides are TGTGCCATCAGTAATCACGGACAGGGGTTCGAGCAGTACTTC. It yields the protein CAISNHGQGFEQYF.

This clonotype was picked up a small number of times. A much larger clone is a single base away; this may be a read error. The V call is TRBV12-3 or TRBV12-4, the J call TRBJ2-1; 9 bases align to TRBD2. The CDR3 totals 15 residues. Here the CDR3 DNA reads TGTGCCAGCAGCCCCGGGGGTAGCGGGAGATCTGAGCAGCTCTTC. It yields the protein CASSPGGSGRSEQLF.

This clonotype was seen many times. V usage is TRBV27 and J usage is TRBJ2-5; D unclear. Trimming took off 5 bases at V and 1 base at J, with 8 bases between the two ends. CDR1 MNHEY and CDR2 SMNVEV come from the germline V gene (reference sequence). This CDR3 spans 13 amino acids. CDR3 sequence reads: CASSNHPQETQYF. CDR3 DNA: TGTGCCAGCAGTAATCACCCCCAAGAGACCCAGTACTTC.

This clonotype showed up many times. The chain carries TRBV6-5 and TRBJ2-3; D assignment may be TRBD1 or TRBD2 (5 bases each). The CDR3 extends over 13 amino acids. Germline V lookup: CDR1 MNHEY, CDR2 SVGAGI. Trimming took off 0 bases at V and 8 bases at J, with 9 bases between the two ends. CDR3 in DNA: TGTGCCAGCAGTTACTCCCAGAGGGGTACGCAGTATTTT. The encoded protein is CASSYSQRGTQYF.

This clonotype was observed many times. This rearrangement joins TRBV5-1 to TRBJ1-2; the match to TRBD1 covers 11 bases. The junction had 3 bases not matched to a gene; V was cut back by 4 bases and J by 4 bases. This CDR3 has 14 residues. Germline CDR1 is SGHRS and CDR2 is YFSETQ. CDR3: CASSAGQGAYGYTF. In DNA form, the CDR3 reads TGCGCCAGCAGCGCCGGACAGGGGGCCTATGGCTACACCTTC.

There are many counts of this clonotype. This chain joins TRBV11-2 and TRBJ2-1; possibly TRBD1 for D (6 bases). This CDR3 has 15 amino acids. V was cut by 6 bases and J by 6 bases, with 18 bases left in between. CDR1 SGHAT and CDR2 FQNNGV come from the germline V gene. CDR3 sequence: CASRFIRGSVNEQFF. As DNA, the CDR3 is TGTGCCAGCAGATTCATCAGGGGTAGTGTCAATGAGCAGTTCTTC. The whole variable domain, remainder taken from reference TRBV11-2 and TRBJ2-1, is EAGVAQSPRYKIIEKRQSVAFWCNPISGHATLYWYQQILGQGPKLLIQFQNNGVVDDSQLPKDRFSAERLKGVDSTLKIQPAKLEDSAVYLCASRFIRGSVNEQFFGPGTRLTVL.

This clonotype was observed at least ten times. V gene TRBV29-1 combines with J gene TRBJ2-2; 9 nucleotides match TRBD1. V dropped 7 bases and J dropped 5; count of bases not matched to a gene: 5. Germline CDR1 and CDR2: SQVTM and ANQGSEA. CDR3 length: 13 residues. The CDR3 DNA is TGCAGCGGGGGACAGGGTGATACCGGGGAGCTGTTTTTT. Amino acid sequence: CSGGQGDTGELFF.